This T cell receptor beta chain was found in a study of T cells in Graves' hyperthyroidism and ophthalmopathy. Study-wide results and caveats: Most clonotypes expanded in thyroid above 0.001 were likewise present in blood.

The investigators amplified TCR beta CDR3 regions from RNA transcripts. The HTBI set primed first-round TCR CDR3 RT-PCR. A single record per CDR3 protein comes from TCRdb applying MiXCR to the multiplex PCR reads. Of about 770,000 distinct CDR3 sequences detected, 18% appear once; the ten largest clones hold approximately 15%. This clonotype appeared a few times. Antigen: not known. V gave up 4 bases and J gave up 2 bases; unmatched junction bases: 8. Germline-derived CDR1 and CDR2 are DFQATT and SNEGSKA (reference sequence). The CDR3 totals 16 residues. Sequencing was performed on blood. The rearrangement links TRBV20-1 to TRBJ1-5, with 10 positions matching TRBD1. The clonotype was recovered from a woman in her fifties or sixties with Graves' hyperthyroidism that later progressed to Graves' ophthalmopathy. This chain's CDR3 is CSATGTGDIGNQPQHF. CDR3 coding DNA: TGCAGTGCTACGGGGACAGGGGATATTGGCAATCAGCCCCAGCATTTT.